The TCR beta chain under discussion was sequenced for a study of cytotoxic CD8 clonotypes in ibrutinib-treated CLL. About the study: Recorded responses included approximately 25 partial and 2 complete; following median about 68 months, approximately 15 stayed remitted and roughly 12 progressed. It was after a median about 12 months of treatment, range 6 to 36, that response samples were taken.

The CDR3 spans 13 residues. The ends were cut back, 3 bases at V and 10 bases at J, with 13 bases in the middle. CDR1 and CDR2 (germline): LGHNA, YNFKEQ. This clone was found a few times. The antigen is not known. Points from the study as a whole: Clonality went up at the time of ibrutinib response, stayed stable in sustained remission, and later dropped back toward its baseline level at progression. The public clonotypes identified were infrequent and showed contraction or stability on treatment.

Sequenced by immunoSEQ multiplex PCR; TCRdb stores in-frame clones only, minus some. The table includes 130,000 or so clones, around 85% detected once. This chain connects TRBV4-2 to TRBJ2-1, with D unresolved. The sequence was collected from a human donor with chronic lymphocytic leukemia. Specimen: PBMCs, collected after 24 months of ibrutinib treatment. The CDR3 here is CASSQATAREQFF. For the CDR3, the DNA is TGTGCCAGCAGCCAGGCCACAGCGAGGGAGCAGTTCTTC.